Each of the 30 T cell receptor beta chains below was sequenced from the same sample in a study of CD8 T cells in Susac syndrome. RNA amounts of 0.5 to 1 ug underwent reverse transcription with random hexamers. TCRdb called the immunoSEQ multiplex PCR reads again in MiXCR, with one record for every CDR3 protein. The repertoire includes approximately 190,000 distinct CDR3 sequences, under 97% of them detected once, and more than 0.08% sits in the top ten. Sequenced material: CD4+ T cells from PBMCs. These receptors originate from a human donor with Susac syndrome.

The chain recombines TRBV27 with TRBJ1-2; D possibly corresponds to TRBD1 (5 bases). Germline V gene sequence: CDR1 MNHEY, CDR2 SMNVEV (reference sequence). The ends were cut back, 5 bases at V and 6 bases at J, with 13 bases in the middle. The CDR3 is made up of 13 amino acids. CDR3 residues: CASSASGGNGYTF. The DNA of the CDR3 is TGTGCCAGCAGTGCCTCCGGGGGAAATGGCTACACCTTC.

This chain links TRBV29-1 with TRBJ1-2; TRBD1 is a possible D gene (5 bases). CDR1 is SQVTM and CDR2 is ANQGSEA in the germline V gene. This CDR3 comprises 13 residues. V lost 6 bases to trimming and J lost 3 bases, with 14 bases between them. CDR3 in amino acids: CSVGDGGDYGYTF. In DNA form, the CDR3 reads TGCAGCGTGGGGGACGGTGGCGACTATGGCTACACCTTC. The whole variable domain, remainder taken from reference TRBV29-1 and TRBJ1-2, is SAVISQKPSRDICQRGTSLTIQCQVDSQVTMMFWYRQQPGQSLTLIATANQGSEATYESGFVIDKFPISRPNLTFSTLTVSNMSPEDSSIYLCSVGDGGDYGYTFGSGTRLTVV.

This sequence joins TRBV28 and TRBJ2-7; D may be TRBD1 (6 bases). The CDR3 length is 15 residues. The V gene lost 4 bases and the J gene lost 3 bases, with 16 bases spanning the gap. From germline, CDR1 is MDHEN and CDR2 SYDVKM. The DNA for the CDR3 is TGTGCCAGCAGTTCGCCCGACAGGTCGGGCTACGAGCAGTACTTC. Its translation: CASSSPDRSGYEQYF.

The V call is TRBV5-1, the J call TRBJ1-1; possible D gene TRBD1, 5 bases. The CDR3 consists of 16 residues. V lost 3 bases to trimming and J lost 1 base, with 16 bases between them. Germline loops: CDR1 SGHRS, CDR2 YFSETQ. The CDR3 protein is CASSSAVGGTNTEAFF. The CDR3 nucleotides are TGCGCCAGCAGCTCCGCTGTGGGGGGAACGAACACTGAAGCTTTCTTT.

Only a few counts were recorded for this clonotype. The chain is built from TRBV18 and TRBJ2-6, with D possibly matching TRBD2 (6 bases). Trimming took off 3 bases at V and 2 bases at J, with 8 bases between the two ends. The CDR3 is 15 residues long. CDR1 KGHSH and CDR2 LQKENI come from the germline V gene. CDR3 coding DNA: TGTGCCAGCTCACCCGGGACTCCTGGGGCCAACGTCCTGACTTTC. Protein: CASSPGTPGANVLTF.

This rearrangement joins TRBV5-1 to TRBJ2-7; tentatively, D is TRBD1 (6 bases). The V end was cut by 0 bases, the J end by 2 bases, with 9 bases between. From germline, CDR1 is SGHRS and CDR2 YFSETQ. The CDR3 totals 14 residues. CDR3 in DNA: TGCGCCAGCAGCTTGGAGGGGACACCCTACGAGCAGTACTTC. It specifies CASSLEGTPYEQYF.

The rearrangement links TRBV3-1 to TRBJ1-1; tentatively, D is TRBD1 (5 bases). Germline V CDR1 and CDR2: LGHDT, YNNKEL (reference sequence). The length of the CDR3 is 15 residues. With 4 bases removed from V and 1 base from J, the gap between germline ends came to 13 bases. CDR3 DNA: TGTGCCAGCAGCCGCACCTCGCAGGGGAACACTGAAGCTTTCTTT. It translates to CASSRTSQGNTEAFF.

This chain joins TRBV20-1 and TRBJ1-2, with a possible D match to TRBD1 (5 bases). Germline V gives CDR1 DFQATT, CDR2 SNEGSKA (reference sequence). CDR3 length: 14 amino acids. V dropped 3 bases and J dropped 3 bases, with 14 bases sitting between them. CDR3 in amino acids: CSARDRRGDYGYTF. CDR3 nucleotides: TGCAGTGCTAGGGATCGGAGGGGCGACTATGGCTACACCTTC.

The V and J genes are TRBV20-1 and TRBJ2-7; D tentatively fits TRBD1 or TRBD2 (5 bases each). This CDR3 has 12 amino acids. Germline V CDR1 and CDR2: DFQATT, SNEGSKA (reference sequence). Trimming stripped 3 bases from V and 3 bases from J, with 9 bases between. As DNA, the CDR3 is TGCAGTGCTAGGGGACCGTACTACGAGCAGTACTTC. Translation gives CSARGPYYEQYF.

V and J are TRBV21-1 and TRBJ2-6; TRBD1 reflects the table's D call only, with no check against the DNA. TRBV21-1 is labeled a pseudogene. The CDR3 extends over 18 amino acids. CDR3 in amino acids: CASSKGMGPMAGANVLTF. The CDR3, as DNA: TGTGCCAGCAGCAAAGGTATGGGACCCATGGCTGGGGCCAACGTCCTGACTTTC.

This chain uses TRBV5-4 with TRBJ1-6, with 7 bases lining up with TRBD1. J was trimmed by 6 bases and V by 0 bases; bases with no gene match: 9. This CDR3 comprises 17 residues. Germline values: CDR1 SGHNT, CDR2 YYREEE (reference sequence). The CDR3: CASSLGRGGTVNSPLHF. DNA of the CDR3: TGTGCCAGCAGCTTGGGGCGGGGCGGGACAGTTAATTCACCCCTCCACTTT.

The chain recombines TRBV28 with TRBJ2-3; 9 nucleotides line up with TRBD1. Germline-derived CDR1 and CDR2 are MDHEN and SYDVKM. Trimming at V came to 6 bases and at J to 6 bases, leaving 10 bases not matched to a gene. There are 15 residues in the CDR3. CDR3 amino acids: CASSKTGTGLDTQYF. The CDR3 DNA is TGTGCCAGCAGCAAGACCGGGACAGGGCTCGATACGCAGTATTTT.

J is TRBJ2-3 and V is TRBV24-1, with 8 positions matching TRBD1. This CDR3 region has 14 residues. Losses at the gene ends were 3 bases for V and 7 bases for J; bases not matched to a gene: 5. Germline assignment: CDR1 KGHDR and CDR2 SFDVKD. CDR3 sequence reads: CATSDRQGRNTQYF. As DNA, the CDR3 is TGTGCCACCAGTGATCGACAGGGGAGAAATACGCAGTATTTT.

V usage is TRBV30 and J usage is TRBJ1-4, with TRBD1 as a possible D gene (5 bases). The germline CDR1 and CDR2 sequences are GTSNPN and SVGIG (reference sequence). The CDR3 totals 14 residues. Trimming cost V 5 bases and J 2 bases, with 12 bases left between them. This CDR3 reads CAWDQGGTNEKLFF. The CDR3 DNA sequence: TGTGCCTGGGACCAGGGAGGGACTAATGAAAAACTGTTTTTT.

The chain couples TRBV7-3 to TRBJ1-1; unclear D gene. CDR1 and CDR2 from the germline V gene are SGHTA and FQGTGA. The CDR3 sequence is 13 residues long. V shed 7 bases and J shed 1 base, with 10 bases lying between them. This CDR3 is CASTPFPNTEAFF. CDR3 coding DNA: TGTGCCAGCACCCCATTTCCGAACACTGAAGCTTTCTTT.

The chain employs TRBV3-1 and TRBJ2-5, with D tentatively TRBD1 (5 bases). Germline V lookup: CDR1 LGHDT, CDR2 YNNKEL (reference sequence). The V end was cut by 5 bases, the J end by 2 bases, with 12 bases between. This CDR3 region has 14 residues. CDR3 protein: CASSLGTGQETQYF. The CDR3 DNA sequence: TGTGCCAGCAGCTTAGGAACAGGTCAAGAGACCCAGTACTTC.

This CDR3 reads CAHSRDSQETQYF. DNA for the CDR3: TGTGCCCACTCCCGGGACAGCCAAGAGACCCAGTACTTC. The gene calls are TRBV10-3 and TRBJ2-5; 7 positions agree with TRBD1. CDR1 and CDR2 (germline): ENHRY, SYGVKD. The CDR3 consists of 13 residues. Trimming removed 11 bases from V and 1 base from J; junction bases left unmatched: 7.

This chain connects TRBV24-1 to TRBJ1-1; D gene unclear. Trimming stripped 9 bases from V and 8 bases from J, with 6 bases between. The CDR3 has 9 amino acids. Looked up from germline, CDR1 is KGHDR and CDR2 is SFDVKD. In nucleotides, the CDR3 is TGTGCCACCGGACTCGAAGCTTTCTTT. This gives the protein CATGLEAFF.

This chain uses TRBV2 with TRBJ2-1; D gene ambiguous. V was shortened by 0 bases and J by 9 bases, with 12 bases between the two germline ends. There are 14 residues in the CDR3. Germline CDR1 reads SNHLY; CDR2 reads FYNNEI. The CDR3 nucleotides read TGTGCCAGCAGTGAAGCGCTTCCGGGCGGTGAGCAGTTCTTC. Its protein product is CASSEALPGGEQFF.

This chain joins TRBV30 and TRBJ1-1, with 7 positions matching TRBD1. V was clipped by 3 bases and J by 1 base; unmatched bases: 2. Germline V lookup: CDR1 GTSNPN, CDR2 SVGIG (reference sequence). The CDR3 runs 13 residues. DNA for the CDR3: TGTGCCTGGAGGAGGGACAGGAACACTGAAGCTTTCTTT. Residues: CAWRRDRNTEAFF.

The rearrangement joins TRBV30 to TRBJ1-1; 8 bases match TRBD1. J lost 7 bases, V lost 1 base, and 14 bases had no gene match. Germline V gene lookup returns CDR1 GTSNPN and CDR2 SVGIG (reference sequence). The CDR3 extends over 16 amino acids. The CDR3 nucleotides are TGTGCCTGGAGTGCTACCCGGACAGGGCCCGTCATTGAAGCTTTCTTT. Translated, it gives CAWSATRTGPVIEAFF.

This chain joins TRBV2 and TRBJ2-1; 8 positions match TRBD2. The V gene end was trimmed by 3 bases and the J gene end by 3 bases; junction bases not matched to a gene: 7. The CDR3 totals 16 residues. Germline lookup yields CDR1 SNHLY and CDR2 FYNNEI. The CDR3 nucleotides read TGTGCCAGCAGTGAGGTGGTAGCGGGGTTCTACAATGAGCAGTTCTTC. This codes for CASSEVVAGFYNEQFF.

V usage is TRBV7-7 and J usage is TRBJ2-2; D is tentatively TRBD1 or TRBD2 (5 bases each). Germline assignment: CDR1 SSHAT and CDR2 FNYEAQ (reference sequence). V was pared by 5 bases and J by 4 bases, with 14 bases between. This CDR3 spans 15 amino acids. The CDR3 coding sequence is TGTGCCAGCAGCACCAGGGACGGTTTCACCGGGGAGCTGTTTTTT. Translating it yields CASSTRDGFTGELFF.

The chain couples TRBV25-1 to TRBJ2-3; no reliable D call. Germline values: CDR1 MGHDK, CDR2 SYGVNS. With 3 bases removed from V and 3 bases from J, the gap between germline ends came to 7 bases. The CDR3 is 13 residues long. The CDR3 protein is CASSDWRTDTQYF. In nucleotides, the CDR3 is TGTGCCAGCAGTGATTGGAGAACAGATACGCAGTATTTT.

The chain employs TRBV14 and TRBJ2-3, with D possibly matching TRBD2 (5 bases). CDR1 SGHDN and CDR2 FVKESK come from the germline V gene. The CDR3 has 15 amino acids. V was cut by 6 bases and J by 0 bases, with 13 bases left in between. The CDR3 coding sequence is TGTGCCAGCAGTCAAAGACGGGGTAGCACAGATACGCAGTATTTT. As protein: CASSQRRGSTDTQYF. Filled out from reference TRBV14 and TRBJ2-3, the complete variable domain reads EAGVTQFPSHSVIEKGQTVTLRCDPISGHDNLYWYRRVMGKEIKFLLHFVKESKQDESGMPNNRFLAERTGGTYSTLKVQPAELEDSGVYFCASSQRRGSTDTQYFGPGTRLTVL.

The chain employs TRBV11-3 and TRBJ2-5; D not resolved. The V gene's germline CDR1 is SGHNT and CDR2 YENEEA. The CDR3 loop spans 14 amino acids. V lost 1 base to trimming and J lost 0 bases, with 6 bases between them. Here the CDR3 DNA reads TGTGCCAGCAGCTTAGGAGGATACCAAGAGACCCAGTACTTC. This sequence encodes CASSLGGYQETQYF.

The chain carries TRBV6-5 and TRBJ2-4; maybe TRBD2 (5 bases). CDR1 and CDR2 from the germline V gene are MNHEY and SVGAGI. The CDR3 extends over 14 amino acids. V was shortened by 8 bases and J by 8 bases, with 19 bases between the two germline ends. The CDR3 here is CASRREYPADIQYF. The CDR3, as DNA: TGTGCCAGCCGCCGGGAATACCCTGCGGACATTCAGTACTTC.

The chain uses TRBV7-6 and TRBJ2-6; 9 bases align to TRBD1. The CDR3 is 18 amino acids. Germline lookup yields CDR1 SGHVS and CDR2 FNYEAQ. The V and J ends lost 0 bases and 3 bases, in that order; junction bases with no gene match: 6. CDR3 amino acids: CASSLAGQGLSGANVLTF. The CDR3, as DNA: TGTGCCAGCAGCTTAGCAGGACAGGGGCTCAGTGGGGCCAACGTCCTGACTTTC.

The V and J genes are TRBV20-1 and TRBJ2-1, with TRBD2 matching over 8 bases. The V segment lost 6 bases and the J segment 0 bases; nucleotides outside the gene matches: 4. The length of the CDR3 is 14 residues. Germline V gene sequence: CDR1 DFQATT, CDR2 SNEGSKA (reference sequence). The CDR3 DNA sequence: TGCAGTGCCGGCGGGGGGAGCTCCTACAATGAGCAGTTCTTC. It yields the protein CSAGGGSSYNEQFF.

The gene calls are TRBV30 and TRBJ1-2; unclear D gene. Trimming shortened V by 0 bases and J by 4 bases, and 15 bases separated the two germline ends. CDR3 length: 15 residues. Germline values: CDR1 GTSNPN, CDR2 SVGIG (reference sequence). CDR3 region: CAWSVASSGFYGYTF. The CDR3 coding sequence is TGTGCCTGGAGTGTAGCGTCCTCCGGCTTCTATGGCTACACCTTC.